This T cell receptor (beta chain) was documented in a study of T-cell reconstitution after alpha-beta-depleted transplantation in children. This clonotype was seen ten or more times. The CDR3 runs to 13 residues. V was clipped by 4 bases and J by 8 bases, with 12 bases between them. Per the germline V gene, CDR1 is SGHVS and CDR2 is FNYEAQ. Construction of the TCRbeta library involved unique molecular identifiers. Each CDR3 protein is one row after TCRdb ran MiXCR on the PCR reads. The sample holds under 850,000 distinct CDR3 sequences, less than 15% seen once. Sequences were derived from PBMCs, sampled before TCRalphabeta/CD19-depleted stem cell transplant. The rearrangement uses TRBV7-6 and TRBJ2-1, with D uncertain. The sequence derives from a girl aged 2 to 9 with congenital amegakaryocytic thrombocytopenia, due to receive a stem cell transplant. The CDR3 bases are TGTGCCAGCAGCTGGACCGAAAGCGATGAGCAGTTCTTC. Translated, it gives CASSWTESDEQFF. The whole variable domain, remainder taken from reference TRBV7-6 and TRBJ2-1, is GAGVSQSPRYKVTKRGQDVALRCDPISGHVSLYWYRQALGQGPEFLTYFNYEAQQDKSGLPNDRFSAERPEGSISTLTIQRTEQRDSAMYRCASSWTESDEQFFGPGTRLTVL.